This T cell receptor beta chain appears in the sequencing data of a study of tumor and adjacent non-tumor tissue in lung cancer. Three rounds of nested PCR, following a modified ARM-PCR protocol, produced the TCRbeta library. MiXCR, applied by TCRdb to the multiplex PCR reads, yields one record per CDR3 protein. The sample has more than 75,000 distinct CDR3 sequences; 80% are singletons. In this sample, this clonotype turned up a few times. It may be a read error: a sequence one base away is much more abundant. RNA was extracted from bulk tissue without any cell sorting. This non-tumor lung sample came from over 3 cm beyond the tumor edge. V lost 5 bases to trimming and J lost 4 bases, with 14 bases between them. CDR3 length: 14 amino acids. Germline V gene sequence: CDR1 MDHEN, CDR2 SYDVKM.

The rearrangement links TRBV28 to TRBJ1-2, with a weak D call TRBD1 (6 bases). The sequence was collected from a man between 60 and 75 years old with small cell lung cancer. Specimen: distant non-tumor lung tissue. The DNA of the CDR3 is TGTGCCAGCAGTACCAGACAGGACTTCTATGGCTACACCTTC. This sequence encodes CASSTRQDFYGYTF.